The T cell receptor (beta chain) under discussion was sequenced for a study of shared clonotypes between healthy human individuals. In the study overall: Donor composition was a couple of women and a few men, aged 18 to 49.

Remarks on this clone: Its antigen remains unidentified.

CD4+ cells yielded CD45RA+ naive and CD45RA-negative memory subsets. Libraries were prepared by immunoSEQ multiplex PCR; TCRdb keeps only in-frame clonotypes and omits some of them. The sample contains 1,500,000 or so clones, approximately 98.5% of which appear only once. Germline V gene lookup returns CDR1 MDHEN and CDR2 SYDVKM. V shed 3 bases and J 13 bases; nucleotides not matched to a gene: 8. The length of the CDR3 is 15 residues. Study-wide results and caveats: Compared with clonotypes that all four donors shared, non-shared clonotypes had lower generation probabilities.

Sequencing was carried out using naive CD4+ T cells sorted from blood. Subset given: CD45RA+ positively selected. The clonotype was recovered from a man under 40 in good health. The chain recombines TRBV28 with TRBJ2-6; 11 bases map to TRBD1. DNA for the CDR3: TGTGCCAGCAGTTTGTCTCCCGGACAGGGGGCAGTCCTGACTTTC. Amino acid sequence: CASSLSPGQGAVLTF.